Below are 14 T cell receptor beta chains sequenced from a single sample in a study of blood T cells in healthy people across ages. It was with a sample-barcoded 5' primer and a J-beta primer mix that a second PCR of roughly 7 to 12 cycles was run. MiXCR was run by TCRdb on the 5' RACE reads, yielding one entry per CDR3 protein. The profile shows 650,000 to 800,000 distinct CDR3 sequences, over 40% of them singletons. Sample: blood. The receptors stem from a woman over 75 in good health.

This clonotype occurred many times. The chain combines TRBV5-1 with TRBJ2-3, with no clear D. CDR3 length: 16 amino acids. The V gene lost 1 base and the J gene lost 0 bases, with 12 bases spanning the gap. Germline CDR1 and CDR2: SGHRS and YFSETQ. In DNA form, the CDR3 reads TGCGCCAGCAGCTTGAATCCCTGGCCTAGCACAGATACGCAGTATTTT. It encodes CASSLNPWPSTDTQYF.

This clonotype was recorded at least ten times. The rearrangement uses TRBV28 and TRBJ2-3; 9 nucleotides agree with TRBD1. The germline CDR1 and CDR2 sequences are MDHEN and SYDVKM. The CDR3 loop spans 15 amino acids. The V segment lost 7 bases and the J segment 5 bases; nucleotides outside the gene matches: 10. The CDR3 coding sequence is TGTGCCAGCACCTACCGGGACAGGGCTATAGATACGCAGTATTTT. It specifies CASTYRDRAIDTQYF.

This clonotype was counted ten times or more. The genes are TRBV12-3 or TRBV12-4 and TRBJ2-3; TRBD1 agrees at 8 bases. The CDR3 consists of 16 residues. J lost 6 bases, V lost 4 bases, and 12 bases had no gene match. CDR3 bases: TGTGCCAGCAGTTACCCGGGACAGGCCCCCGTGGATACGCAGTATTTT. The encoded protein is CASSYPGQAPVDTQYF.

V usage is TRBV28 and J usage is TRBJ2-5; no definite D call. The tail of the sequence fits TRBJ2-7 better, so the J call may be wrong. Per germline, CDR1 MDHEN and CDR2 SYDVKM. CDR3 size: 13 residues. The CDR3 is CASSTGRMGEQYF. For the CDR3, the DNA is TGTGCCAGCAGCACCGGGCGGATGGGCGAGCAGTACTTC.

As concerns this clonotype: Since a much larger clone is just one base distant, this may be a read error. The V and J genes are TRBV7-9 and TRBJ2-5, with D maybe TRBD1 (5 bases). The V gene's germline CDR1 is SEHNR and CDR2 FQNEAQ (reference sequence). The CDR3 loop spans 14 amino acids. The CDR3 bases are TGTGCCTGCAGCTTAACCAGGCAGGGAGAGACCCAGTACTTC. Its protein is CACSLTRQGETQYF.

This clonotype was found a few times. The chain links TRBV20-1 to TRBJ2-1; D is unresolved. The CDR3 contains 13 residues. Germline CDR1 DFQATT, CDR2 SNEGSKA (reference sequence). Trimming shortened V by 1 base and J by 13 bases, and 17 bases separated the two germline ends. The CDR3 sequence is CSARGLYLPDQFF. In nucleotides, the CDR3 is TGCAGTGCTAGAGGCTTATATCTCCCGGACCAGTTCTTC.

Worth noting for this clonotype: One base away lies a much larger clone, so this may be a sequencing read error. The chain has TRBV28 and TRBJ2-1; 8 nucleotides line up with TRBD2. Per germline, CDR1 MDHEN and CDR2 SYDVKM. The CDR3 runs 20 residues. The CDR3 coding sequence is TGTGCCAGCAGTTCCCCGTGGGGTAGCGGGACACTAGGAGTGTCCAATAAGCAGTTCTTC. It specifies CASSSPWGSGTLGVSNKQFF.

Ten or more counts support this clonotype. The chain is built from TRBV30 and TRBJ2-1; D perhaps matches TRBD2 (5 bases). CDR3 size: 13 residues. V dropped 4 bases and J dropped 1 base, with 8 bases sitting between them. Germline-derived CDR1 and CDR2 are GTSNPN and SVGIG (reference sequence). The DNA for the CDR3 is TGTGCCTGGACCCGGGGTTCCTACAATGAGCAGTTCTTC. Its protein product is CAWTRGSYNEQFF.

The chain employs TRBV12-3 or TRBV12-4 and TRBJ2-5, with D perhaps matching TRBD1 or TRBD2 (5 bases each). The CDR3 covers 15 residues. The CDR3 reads CAGSPGTQNGETQYF. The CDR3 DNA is TGTGCTGGCAGCCCCGGGACGCAAAATGGAGAGACCCAGTACTTC.

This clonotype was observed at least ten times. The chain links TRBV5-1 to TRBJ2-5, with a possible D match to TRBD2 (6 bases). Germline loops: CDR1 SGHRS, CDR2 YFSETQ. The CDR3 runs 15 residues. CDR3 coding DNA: TGCGCGGAGGGGTCCAGGGAAGGTTCGACGGAGACCCAGTACTTC. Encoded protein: CAEGSREGSTETQYF.

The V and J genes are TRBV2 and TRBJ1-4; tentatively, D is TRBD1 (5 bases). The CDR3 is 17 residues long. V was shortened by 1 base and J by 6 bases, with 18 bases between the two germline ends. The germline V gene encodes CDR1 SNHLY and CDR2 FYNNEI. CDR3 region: CASSEGVRGFGDEKLFF. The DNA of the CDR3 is TGTGCCAGCAGTGAAGGAGTTCGGGGCTTCGGAGATGAAAAACTGTTTTTT.

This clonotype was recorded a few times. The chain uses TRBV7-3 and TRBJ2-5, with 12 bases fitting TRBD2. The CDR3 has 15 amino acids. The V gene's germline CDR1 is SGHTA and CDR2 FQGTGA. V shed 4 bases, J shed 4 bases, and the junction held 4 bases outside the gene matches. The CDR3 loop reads CASSSGLAGRETQYF. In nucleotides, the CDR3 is TGTGCCAGCAGCTCCGGACTAGCGGGAAGAGAGACCCAGTACTTC.

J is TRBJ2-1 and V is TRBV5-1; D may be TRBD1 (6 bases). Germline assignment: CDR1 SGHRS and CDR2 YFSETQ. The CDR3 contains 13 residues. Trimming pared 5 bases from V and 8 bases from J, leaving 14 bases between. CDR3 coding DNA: TGCGCCAGCAGAATAACAGGGATCGATGAGCAGTTCTTC. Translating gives CASRITGIDEQFF.

The CDR3 DNA follows: TGCGCCAGCAGCCTACCAGGGTCCGGCTACACCTTC. Translation: CASSLPGSGYTF. The rearrangement uses TRBV4-1 and TRBJ1-2; D perhaps matches TRBD1 (5 bases). The V gene's germline CDR1 is MGHRA and CDR2 YSYEKL. The CDR3 extends over 12 amino acids. Trimming pared 4 bases from V and 8 bases from J, leaving 11 bases between.